This T cell receptor beta chain came from a study of OX40 agonist ivuxolimab in advanced cancers. V was cut by 5 bases and J by 6 bases, with 4 bases left in between. This CDR3 has 11 amino acids. The germline gives CDR1 SGHTA, CDR2 FQGTGA. The protocol was immunoSEQ multiplex PCR, while the TCRdb copy is restricted to in-frame clones and leaves out a portion. The table records around 100,000 clones, 85% to 90% of them present only once. Specimen: CD4+ or CD8+ T cells sorted from blood, collected in a trial of the OX40 agonist ivuxolimab. The rearrangement joins TRBV7-3 to TRBJ2-2, with D unresolved. This receptor was obtained from an adult with an advanced solid tumor such as melanoma, head and neck, liver or kidney cancer. This CDR3 reads CASSLSGELFF. Written as DNA, the CDR3 is TGTGCCAGCAGCCTATCCGGGGAGCTGTTTTTT.